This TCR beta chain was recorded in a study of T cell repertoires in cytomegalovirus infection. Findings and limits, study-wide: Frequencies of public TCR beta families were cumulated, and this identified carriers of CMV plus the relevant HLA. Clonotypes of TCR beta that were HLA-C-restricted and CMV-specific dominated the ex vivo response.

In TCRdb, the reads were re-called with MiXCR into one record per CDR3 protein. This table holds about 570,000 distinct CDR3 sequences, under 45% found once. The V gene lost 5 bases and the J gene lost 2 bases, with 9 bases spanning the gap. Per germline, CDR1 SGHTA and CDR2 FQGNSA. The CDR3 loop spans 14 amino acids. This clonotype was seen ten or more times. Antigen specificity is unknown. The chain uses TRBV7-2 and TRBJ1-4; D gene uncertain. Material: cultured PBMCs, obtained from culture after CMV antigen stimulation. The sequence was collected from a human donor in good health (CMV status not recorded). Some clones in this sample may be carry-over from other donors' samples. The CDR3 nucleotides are TGTGCCAGCAGCGCAGACGGTACTAATGAAAAACTGTTTTTT. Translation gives CASSADGTNEKLFF.